Presented here are 20 T cell receptor beta chains from one specimen sequenced in a study of T cell repertoires in cytomegalovirus infection. These receptors have no known antigen. TCRdb fed the reads into MiXCR, producing one record per CDR3 protein. This table has hundreds of thousands of distinct CDR3 sequences, around 31% appearing once. Sample: cultured PBMCs, taken from culture after CMV antigen stimulation. These receptors all stem from a human donor in good health (CMV status not recorded). Some clones in this sample may be carry-over from other donors' samples.

The chain has TRBV18 and TRBJ2-1; D not certain. Trimming removed 5 bases at V and 9 bases at J, with 14 bases between. CDR3 size: 13 residues. CDR1 KGHSH and CDR2 LQKENI come from the germline V gene. The DNA of the CDR3 is TGTGCCAGCTCATTAGGACGGCCGGCTGAGCAGTTCTTC. It specifies CASSLGRPAEQFF. Filled out from reference TRBV18 and TRBJ2-1, the complete variable domain reads NAGVMQNPRHLVRRRGQEARLRCSPMKGHSHVYWYRQLPEEGLKFMVYLQKENIIDESGMPKERFSAEFPKEGPSILRIQQVVRGDSAAYFCASSLGRPAEQFFGPGTRLTVL.

V usage is TRBV28 and J usage is TRBJ1-6; D remains ambiguous. Germline V gene lookup returns CDR1 MDHEN and CDR2 SYDVKM. Deletions cut 6 bases from V and 8 bases from J, with 5 bases between. The CDR3 is made up of 11 amino acids. The CDR3 DNA reads as TGTGCCAGCAGCATTTATTCACCCCTCCACTTT. This translates into CASSIYSPLHF.

This chain joins TRBV4-1 and TRBJ1-5; no clear D gene. Germline values: CDR1 MGHRA, CDR2 YSYEKL. Trimming took off 3 bases at V and 5 bases at J, with 14 bases between the two ends. This CDR3 is 15 amino acids long. The CDR3 nucleotides read TGCGCCAGCAGCCATATGATGCTCGGGGATCAGCCCCAGCATTTT. Translation: CASSHMMLGDQPQHF.

The chain uses TRBV6-1 and TRBJ1-5; D gene unclear. The CDR3 loop spans 13 amino acids. Germline V gene lookup returns CDR1 MNHNS and CDR2 SASEGT. Trimming stripped 5 bases from V and 5 bases from J, with 10 bases between. CDR3 loop: CASSPLTYQPQHF. The CDR3 DNA follows: TGTGCCAGCAGTCCGCTGACTTATCAGCCCCAGCATTTT.

V and J are TRBV4-3 and TRBJ1-1, with unresolved D. Trimming pared 0 bases from V and 4 bases from J, leaving 18 bases between. The CDR3 has 17 residues. CDR1 LGHNA and CDR2 YSLEER come from the germline V gene. CDR3 residues: CASSQDVWPLGSTEAFF. CDR3 DNA sequence: TGCGCCAGCAGCCAAGATGTGTGGCCTTTGGGGTCCACTGAAGCTTTCTTT.

The V and J genes are TRBV19 and TRBJ1-5; maybe TRBD1 (5 bases). This CDR3 comprises 15 residues. Germline CDR1 reads LNHDA; CDR2 reads SQIVND (reference sequence). Trimming removed 0 bases at V and 9 bases at J, with 15 bases between. The CDR3, as DNA: TGTGCCAGTAGTATAGATCTTGGGGCCAGCGGGCCCCAGCATTTT. This codes for CASSIDLGASGPQHF.

In this sample, this clonotype turned up a few times. The CDR3 protein is CASRGYRWMNTEAFF. CDR3 DNA: TGTGCCAGCAGGGGGTACAGGTGGATGAACACTGAAGCTTTCTTT. The chain combines TRBV6-6 with TRBJ1-1; TRBD1 is a possible D gene (5 bases). This CDR3 has 15 amino acids. Germline values: CDR1 MNHNY, CDR2 SVGAGI (reference sequence). V shed 6 bases and J shed 0 bases, with 14 bases lying between them.

V gene TRBV7-9 combines with J gene TRBJ1-2; D is unclear. From germline, CDR1 is SEHNR and CDR2 FQNEAQ (reference sequence). The V gene lost 5 bases and the J gene lost 6 bases, with 25 bases spanning the gap. CDR3 length equals 17 residues. CDR3 nucleotides: TGTGCCAGCAGCCCTATATCAACCCCGCCGGGAGAGCATGGCTACACCTTC. Amino acids: CASSPISTPPGEHGYTF.

This clonotype was seen at least ten times. The rearrangement links TRBV7-2 to TRBJ2-3; 7 nucleotides agree with TRBD2. Germline-derived CDR1 and CDR2 are SGHTA and FQGNSA. This CDR3 has 16 amino acids. V lost 3 bases, J lost 1 base, and 7 bases stayed unmatched. The CDR3 here is CASSLRRAGGTDTQYF. CDR3 nucleotides: TGTGCCAGCAGCTTGCGCCGCGCGGGGGGCACAGATACGCAGTATTTT. Full variable domain (remainder filled in from reference TRBV7-2 and TRBJ2-3): GAGVSQSPSNKVTEKGKDVELRCDPISGHTALYWYRQSLGQGLEFLIYFQGNSAPDKSGLPSDRFSAERTGGSVSTLTIQRTQQEDSAVYLCASSLRRAGGTDTQYFGPGTRLTVL.

This clonotype was detected a few times. The CDR3 DNA reads TGTGCCAGCAGCCTAGGTGGAACAGGGATGGTCGCTTTCTTT. Its translation: CASSLGGTGMVAFF. J is TRBJ1-1 and V is TRBV7-8; a possible D gene is TRBD1 (6 bases). Trimming pared 5 bases from V and 11 bases from J, leaving 21 bases between. This CDR3 has 14 residues. Germline V gene sequence: CDR1 SGHVS, CDR2 FQNEAQ.

Written as DNA, the CDR3 is TGTGCCAGCAGTAACACCGGGACAGGGACTCACGAGCAGTACTTC. Protein: CASSNTGTGTHEQYF. The V call is TRBV6-1, the J call TRBJ2-7, with 9 bases matching TRBD1. Germline CDR1 is MNHNS and CDR2 is SASEGT. This CDR3 region has 15 residues. With 5 bases clipped from V and 5 bases from J, the junction kept 10 bases outside the gene matches.

The rearrangement joins TRBV5-1 to TRBJ2-1; tentatively, D is TRBD1 (5 bases). This CDR3 has 13 residues. V was clipped by 2 bases and J by 9 bases, with 12 bases between them. CDR1 SGHRS and CDR2 YFSETQ come from the germline V gene. CDR3 region: CASSFDSTGEQFF. DNA for the CDR3: TGCGCCAGCAGCTTCGATAGTACAGGTGAGCAGTTCTTC.

This clonotype showed up just a few times. The chain joins TRBV7-9 to TRBJ2-2; 9 bases are shared with TRBD2. The CDR3 contains 16 residues. V lost 7 bases, J lost 2 bases, and 8 bases stayed unmatched. Germline CDR1 is SEHNR and CDR2 is FQNEAQ (reference sequence). CDR3 in amino acids: CASTRGAGGNTGELFF. The CDR3 DNA is TGTGCCAGCACCCGGGGAGCGGGAGGAAACACCGGGGAGCTGTTTTTT.

This clonotype was observed once. J is TRBJ1-2 and V is TRBV10-3; D is unclear. CDR1 is ENHRY and CDR2 is SYGVKD in the germline V gene. This CDR3 has 12 amino acids. Trimming took off 3 bases at V and 9 bases at J, with 11 bases between the two ends. The CDR3 DNA reads TGTGCCATCAGTGAACCGGTTGGTAGCTACACCTTC. Its protein product is CAISEPVGSYTF.

The rearrangement uses TRBV29-1 and TRBJ1-3; 8 bases are a match to TRBD1. This CDR3 is built from 14 residues. J gave up 0 bases and V 7 bases, and 5 bases lay outside the gene matches. Germline lookup yields CDR1 SQVTM and CDR2 ANQGSEA. In DNA, the CDR3 is TGCAGCGCTGGTGGGACAGGCTCTGGAAACACCATATATTTT. Protein product: CSAGGTGSGNTIYF.

The rearrangement links TRBV27 to TRBJ2-3, with 11 positions matching TRBD1. The length of the CDR3 is 14 residues. CDR1 is MNHEY, CDR2 SMNVEV, per germline (reference sequence). Trimming removed 4 bases from V and 5 bases from J; junction bases left unmatched: 2. DNA of the CDR3: TGTGCCAGCAGTTGGACAGGGGGCCTAGATACGCAGTATTTT. Its translation is CASSWTGGLDTQYF.

The table lists this clonotype with a few counts. This chain connects TRBV7-8 to TRBJ2-1; D remains unclear. Per the germline V gene, CDR1 is SGHVS and CDR2 is FQNEAQ. Trimming cost V 1 base and J 7 bases, with 20 bases left between them. The CDR3 length is 17 residues. As DNA, the CDR3 is TGTGCCAGCAGCTTAGTCACGTTCGGGCAAGGGCGGAATGAGCAGTTCTTC. Translation gives CASSLVTFGQGRNEQFF.

The V gene is TRBV7-9, the J gene TRBJ1-3; TRBD1 is a possible D gene (5 bases). In germline, CDR1 is SEHNR, CDR2 FQNEAQ (reference sequence). Trimming shortened V by 5 bases and J by 0 bases, and 11 bases separated the two germline ends. This CDR3 is built from 15 residues. CDR3 sequence: CASSVIQGSGNTIYF. CDR3 bases: TGTGCCAGCAGCGTAATCCAGGGCTCTGGAAACACCATATATTTT.

J is TRBJ2-7 and V is TRBV6-1; TRBD2 agrees at 9 bases. Germline lookup yields CDR1 MNHNS and CDR2 SASEGT. J lost 0 bases, V lost 6 bases, and 3 bases had no gene match. The CDR3 has 14 residues. CDR3 region: CASSHSGSSYEQYF. DNA of the CDR3: TGTGCCAGCAGCCATAGCGGGAGCTCCTACGAGCAGTACTTC.

The chain is built from TRBV19 and TRBJ1-4; D call uncertain. The CDR3 runs 14 residues. Per the germline V gene, CDR1 is LNHDA and CDR2 is SQIVND (reference sequence). The V end lost 3 bases, the J end lost 8 bases, and 13 bases lay between the germline ends. Here the CDR3 reads CASSMDPDPEKLFF. The CDR3 DNA reads as TGTGCCAGTAGTATGGACCCGGACCCGGAAAAACTGTTTTTT.